The clone carrying this TCR beta chain was recorded at least ten times. What it recognizes is unknown. The source of the sample is a study of T cells after yellow fever vaccination. Broader study findings: Among primary-vaccination clones, most reappeared after the booster, at 96% for CD4 and roughly 90% for CD8.

V lost 5 bases and J lost 3, with 9 bases in between. CDR1 is SGHTA and CDR2 is FQGNSA in the germline V gene. CDR3 size: 13 residues. For TCR, cDNA came from 5'RACE template switching, which added a universal primer site and UMIs. TCRdb used MiXCR to reprocess the 5' RACE reads, holding one entry per CDR3 protein. The table has over 100,000 distinct CDR3 sequences, around 8.6% seen once. This TCR came from a man aged 30-40 years who received the YFV17D yellow fever vaccine. The chain employs TRBV7-2 and TRBJ2-3, with a tentative D call TRBD1 (5 bases). Sequenced here: CD8+ T cells sorted from PBMCs, sampled 45 days after the yellow fever booster vaccination. CDR3 in amino acids: CASSGPGTDTQYF. Written as DNA, the CDR3 is TGTGCCAGCAGCGGACCAGGGACAGATACGCAGTATTTT.